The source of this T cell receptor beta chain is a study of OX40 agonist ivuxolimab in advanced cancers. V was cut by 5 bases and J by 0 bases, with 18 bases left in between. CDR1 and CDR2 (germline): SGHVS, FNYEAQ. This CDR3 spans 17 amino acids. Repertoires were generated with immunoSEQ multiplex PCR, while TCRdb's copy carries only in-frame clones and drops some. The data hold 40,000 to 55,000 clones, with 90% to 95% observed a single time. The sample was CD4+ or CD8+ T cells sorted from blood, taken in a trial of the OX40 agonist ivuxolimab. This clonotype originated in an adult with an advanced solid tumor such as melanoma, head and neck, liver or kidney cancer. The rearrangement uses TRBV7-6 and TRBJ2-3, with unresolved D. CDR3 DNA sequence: TGTGCCAGCAGCCATCCTGGTCCGTATACTAGCACAGATACGCAGTATTTT. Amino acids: CASSHPGPYTSTDTQYF.